The 31 T cell receptor beta chains reported below all come from one sample, sequenced in a study of T cell repertoires in ileal Crohn's disease. Produced via immunoSEQ multiplex PCR; TCRdb's table is partial and in-frame only. The sample lists several thousand clones; 74% were seen once. The sample comprised ileal tissue. The receptors were sampled from an adult with Crohn's disease.

The rearrangement joins TRBV18 to TRBJ1-5, with D perhaps matching TRBD1 (5 bases). Between the trimmed V and J ends, which lost 1 base and 2 bases, there was a span of 9 bases. CDR3 length: 15 amino acids. Germline V CDR1 and CDR2: KGHSH, LQKENI. CDR3 sequence reads: CASSPQGGGNQPQHF. The CDR3 coding sequence is TGTGCCAGCTCACCACAGGGAGGGGGCAATCAGCCCCAGCATTTT.

This clone was seen just once. This rearrangement joins TRBV4-1 to TRBJ1-5, with 8 bases identical to TRBD1. The length of the CDR3 is 17 residues. Germline V gives CDR1 MGHRA, CDR2 YSYEKL. Trimming cost V 2 bases and J 5 bases; bases outside gene matches: 11. CDR3 region: CASSQFPTGAPDQPQHF. CDR3 sequence (DNA): TGCGCCAGCAGCCAATTCCCGACAGGGGCTCCCGATCAGCCCCAGCATTTT.

The chain recombines TRBV7-3 with TRBJ2-1, with 8 bases that match TRBD2. The CDR3 contains 15 residues. J gave up 8 bases and V 5 bases, and 11 bases lay outside the gene matches. Germline assignment: CDR1 SGHTA and CDR2 FQGTGA. The CDR3 bases are TGTGCCAGCAGCCTCATAGCGGGGCGCGTCGATGAGCAGTTCTTC. Protein: CASSLIAGRVDEQFF.

V gene TRBV5-6 combines with J gene TRBJ1-1; no firm D call. Trimming removed 0 bases from V and 2 bases from J, with 11 bases in between. The length of the CDR3 is 15 residues. Per germline, CDR1 SGHDT and CDR2 YYEEEE. DNA of the CDR3: TGTGCCAGCAGCTTGGATCGGGGTGGAAACACTGAAGCTTTCTTT. Translated: CASSLDRGGNTEAFF.

A single count supports this clone. The gene calls are TRBV30 and TRBJ2-1; 12 positions agree with TRBD2. The junction had 1 base not matched to a gene; V was cut back by 0 bases and J by 7 bases. The CDR3 length is 14 residues. Germline V gene data show CDR1 as GTSNPN and CDR2 as SVGIG (reference sequence). CDR3 sequence: CAWSVLAGGNEQFF. CDR3 bases: TGTGCCTGGAGTGTACTAGCGGGGGGAAATGAGCAGTTCTTC.

The V gene is TRBV19, the J gene TRBJ1-1; 10 bases are a match to TRBD1. J lost 5 bases, V lost 3 bases, and 3 bases had no gene match. The germline CDR1 and CDR2 sequences are LNHDA and SQIVND (reference sequence). CDR3 size: 14 residues. As DNA, the CDR3 is TGTGCCAGTAGTATTGGGACAGGGGTGACTGAAGCTTTCTTT. Translation gives CASSIGTGVTEAFF.

The CDR3 reads CASSLGGTVNTEAFF. The CDR3 DNA sequence: TGTGCCAGCAGCTTGGGTGGGACAGTGAACACTGAAGCTTTCTTT. The genes are TRBV5-4 and TRBJ1-1; 7 bases match TRBD1. This CDR3 spans 15 amino acids. The ends lost 0 bases at V and 0 bases at J; junction bases unmatched: 2. Germline V gene sequence: CDR1 SGHNT, CDR2 YYREEE (reference sequence).

This chain uses TRBV7-2 with TRBJ2-2, with 10 bases aligning to TRBD2. Unmatched junction bases numbered 5, after V lost 4 bases and J lost 6 bases. The CDR3 length is 15 residues. CDR1 SGHTA and CDR2 FQGNSA come from the germline V gene. As DNA, the CDR3 is TGTGCCAGCAGCTACAGCGGGGGGGCGGCCGGGGAGCTGTTTTTT. This encodes CASSYSGGAAGELFF.

The chain employs TRBV7-2 and TRBJ2-6, with D possibly matching TRBD1 (5 bases). This CDR3 is 15 amino acids long. Germline-derived CDR1 and CDR2 are SGHTA and FQGNSA. V was cut by 2 bases and J by 2 bases, with 7 bases left in between. The CDR3 bases are TGTGCCAGCAGCTTAATAGGGGCTGGGGCCAACGTCCTGACTTTC. This gives the protein CASSLIGAGANVLTF.

This clone was counted between two and nine times. The V gene is TRBV5-1, the J gene TRBJ2-3; 12 nucleotides match TRBD2. The CDR3 is made up of 17 amino acids. Germline V gene lookup returns CDR1 SGHRS and CDR2 YFSETQ. Trimming took 4 bases from V and 2 from J; bases not matched to a gene: 8. In DNA form, the CDR3 reads TGCGCCAGCAGCGCCCTCACTAGCGGGGGGCTCACAGATACGCAGTATTTT. Protein sequence: CASSALTSGGLTDTQYF. Full variable domain (missing parts from reference TRBV5-1 and TRBJ2-3): KAGVTQTPRYLIKTRGQQVTLSCSPISGHRSVSWYQQTPGQGLQFLFEYFSETQRNKGNFPGRFSGRQFSNSRSEMNVSTLELGDSALYLCASSALTSGGLTDTQYFGPGTRLTVL.

This clone has just one count. The chain is built from TRBV18 and TRBJ2-1; tentatively, D is TRBD1 (6 bases). With 5 bases removed from V and 9 bases from J, the gap between germline ends came to 14 bases. This CDR3 spans 13 amino acids. The germline gives CDR1 KGHSH, CDR2 LQKENI. CDR3: CASSGTLGGEQFF. The CDR3 nucleotides read TGTGCCAGCTCAGGTACTCTAGGGGGTGAGCAGTTCTTC.

The chain links TRBV7-3 to TRBJ2-3; the D is unclear. Germline lookup yields CDR1 SGHTA and CDR2 FQGTGA. The CDR3 spans 14 residues. The V and J ends lost 2 bases and 1 base respectively, with 7 bases between them. CDR3 loop: CASSLVIGTDTQYF. The CDR3 nucleotides read TGTGCCAGCAGCTTAGTAATCGGCACAGATACGCAGTATTTT.

The chain combines TRBV20-1 with TRBJ1-1; no clear D. The V gene's germline CDR1 is DFQATT and CDR2 SNEGSKA (reference sequence). The CDR3 runs to 11 residues. V was trimmed by 7 bases and J by 1 base, leaving 7 bases between them. CDR3 protein: CSVWRNTEAFF. CDR3 DNA sequence: TGCAGTGTATGGAGGAACACTGAAGCTTTCTTT.

This clone has a handful of counts. The chain couples TRBV5-1 to TRBJ1-1, with D maybe TRBD1 (6 bases). This CDR3 is 14 amino acids long. Between the trimmed V and J ends, which lost 4 bases and 4 bases, there was a span of 14 bases. Germline CDR1 and CDR2: SGHRS and YFSETQ. CDR3 in DNA: TGCGCCAGCAGCGGCCAGGACAGCAGCACTGAAGCTTTCTTT. Translating gives CASSGQDSSTEAFF.

The V call is TRBV7-9, the J call TRBJ2-1; no definite D call. Per germline, CDR1 SEHNR and CDR2 FQNEAQ (reference sequence). V shed 5 bases and J shed 8 bases, with 19 bases lying between them. The CDR3 has 15 residues. The CDR3, as DNA: TGTGCCAGCAGCCGATCAACTTCACCCGGAGATGAGCAGTTCTTC. Translation: CASSRSTSPGDEQFF.

This clone has only one observation. The chain employs TRBV5-5 and TRBJ1-5; D gene unclear. The CDR3 covers 16 residues. Trimming stripped 3 bases from V and 5 bases from J, with 18 bases between. Germline V lookup: CDR1 SGHKS, CDR2 YYEKEE (reference sequence). The CDR3 loop reads CASSSTVRVGYQPQHF. The DNA of the CDR3 is TGTGCCAGCAGCTCTACCGTGAGGGTGGGATATCAGCCCCAGCATTTT.

This clone was picked up one time. Its ends do not fully match the called genes, so a read error is possible. The chain joins TRBV9 to TRBJ2-3; the match to TRBD2 covers 9 bases. The CDR3 has 15 amino acids. The germline V gene has CDR1 SGDLS and CDR2 YYNGEE. The CDR3 spells CASSGLAGPTNTQYF. CDR3 nucleotide sequence: TGTGCCAGCAGCGGGCTAGCGGGACCCACAAATACGCAGTATTTT. Complete variable domain (other parts from reference TRBV9 and TRBJ2-3): DSGVTQTPKHLITATGQRVTLRCSPRSGDLSVYWYQQSLDQGLQFLIQYYNGEERAKGNILERFSAQQFPDLHSELNLSSLELGDSALYFCASSGLAGPTNTQYFGPGTRLTVL.

The V gene is TRBV19, the J gene TRBJ1-6; maybe TRBD1 (5 bases). The germline V gene encodes CDR1 LNHDA and CDR2 SQIVND (reference sequence). V dropped 6 bases and J dropped 2 bases, with 11 bases sitting between them. The CDR3 extends over 15 amino acids. CDR3 nucleotide sequence: TGTGCCAGTAGCCCCAGGGTCCCCTATAATTCACCCCTCCACTTT. This codes for CASSPRVPYNSPLHF. The full variable domain, its missing parts supplied by reference TRBV19 and TRBJ1-6, is DGGITQSPKYLFRKEGQNVTLSCEQNLNHDAMYWYRQDPGQGLRLIYYSQIVNDFQKGDIAEGYSVSREKKESFPLTVTSAQKNPTAFYLCASSPRVPYNSPLHFGNGTRLTVT.

The chain employs TRBV7-2 and TRBJ2-3; a possible D gene is TRBD2 (5 bases). Between the trimmed V and J ends, which lost 5 bases and 5 bases, there was a span of 14 bases. The CDR3 loop spans 14 amino acids. Germline CDR1 SGHTA, CDR2 FQGNSA. CDR3 nucleotide sequence: TGTGCCAGCAGCCCTCGACGGGGTCAAGATACGCAGTATTTT. Amino acid sequence: CASSPRRGQDTQYF. Drawing the rest from reference TRBV7-2 and TRBJ2-3, the complete variable domain is GAGVSQSPSNKVTEKGKDVELRCDPISGHTALYWYRQSLGQGLEFLIYFQGNSAPDKSGLPSDRFSAERTGGSVSTLTIQRTQQEDSAVYLCASSPRRGQDTQYFGPGTRLTVL.

In its sample, this clone was seen a few times. The chain uses TRBV9 and TRBJ1-5; no clear D. Germline CDR1 reads SGDLS; CDR2 reads YYNGEE. This CDR3 is 17 amino acids long. The ends were cut back, 4 bases at V and 3 bases at J, with 20 bases in the middle. The CDR3 region is CASSPQDIQKPNQPQHF. The CDR3 nucleotides are TGTGCCAGCAGCCCACAAGACATACAGAAACCCAATCAGCCCCAGCATTTT.

V usage is TRBV28 and J usage is TRBJ1-4; D remains ambiguous. CDR1 and CDR2 from the germline V gene are MDHEN and SYDVKM. The V and J ends lost 6 bases and 0 bases respectively, with 11 bases between them. The CDR3 covers 15 residues. CDR3 nucleotides: TGTGCCAGCAGAGCGCGAAGCGCAACTAATGAAAAACTGTTTTTT. Translation gives CASRARSATNEKLFF.

The chain employs TRBV10-2 and TRBJ2-7; D call uncertain. Looked up from germline, CDR1 is WSHSY and CDR2 is SAAADI. V dropped 10 bases and J dropped 4 bases, with 14 bases sitting between them. The CDR3 extends over 12 amino acids. The CDR3 region is CATQEYTYEQYF. In DNA form, the CDR3 reads TGCGCCACCCAAGAATACACGTACGAGCAGTACTTC.

The chain has TRBV30 and TRBJ2-1; no definite D call. V dropped 5 bases and J dropped 8 bases, with 10 bases sitting between them. CDR3 length: 11 amino acids. Germline CDR1 is GTSNPN and CDR2 is SVGIG (reference sequence). CDR3 DNA: TGTGCCTGGGGCGGCGGTCATGAGCAGTTCTTC. Translated, it gives CAWGGGHEQFF.

This sequence joins TRBV29-1 and TRBJ1-5; 8 bases fit TRBD1. Germline V gene lookup returns CDR1 SQVTM and CDR2 ANQGSEA. This CDR3 contains 14 residues. J lost 5 bases, V lost 7 bases, and 10 bases had no gene match. In DNA form, the CDR3 reads TGCAGCGCCGCCGCAGGGGGCAGGGATCAGCCCCAGCATTTT. It is translated as CSAAAGGRDQPQHF.

The V gene is TRBV7-2, the J gene TRBJ2-7; no clear D. The CDR3 spans 13 residues. Germline V gene data show CDR1 as SGHTA and CDR2 as FQGNSA. Deletions cut 0 bases from V and 0 bases from J, with 3 bases between. Here the CDR3 reads CASSLANSYEQYF. In DNA form, the CDR3 reads TGTGCCAGCAGCTTAGCCAACTCCTACGAGCAGTACTTC.

J is TRBJ1-2 and V is TRBV19; 9 nucleotides agree with TRBD1. Germline loops: CDR1 LNHDA, CDR2 SQIVND (reference sequence). V was clipped by 6 bases and J by 4 bases; unmatched bases: 6. The CDR3 sequence is 14 residues long. The CDR3 loop reads CASRYGTGSYGYTF. The CDR3 DNA reads as TGTGCCAGTAGGTACGGGACAGGGTCCTATGGCTACACCTTC. The whole variable domain, filled in from reference TRBV19 and TRBJ1-2, reads DGGITQSPKYLFRKEGQNVTLSCEQNLNHDAMYWYRQDPGQGLRLIYYSQIVNDFQKGDIAEGYSVSREKKESFPLTVTSAQKNPTAFYLCASRYGTGSYGYTFGSGTRLTVV.

The chain couples TRBV30 to TRBJ2-7; D unclear. The V and J ends lost 0 bases and 1 base respectively, with 10 bases between them. The CDR3 loop spans 14 amino acids. The germline V gene encodes CDR1 GTSNPN and CDR2 SVGIG (reference sequence). CDR3 loop: CAWSVRRVSYEQYF. CDR3 nucleotide sequence: TGTGCCTGGAGTGTACGAAGAGTATCCTACGAGCAGTACTTC. The full variable domain, completed using reference TRBV30 and TRBJ2-7, is SQTIHQWPATLVQPVGSPLSLECTVEGTSNPNLYWYRQAAGRGLQLLFYSVGIGQISSEVPQNLSASRPQDRQFILSSKKLLLSDSGFYLCAWSVRRVSYEQYFGPGTRLTVT.

This sequence joins TRBV19 and TRBJ2-5; possible D gene TRBD1, 6 bases. CDR1 is LNHDA, CDR2 SQIVND, per germline (reference sequence). This CDR3 is 14 amino acids long. V was shortened by 3 bases and J by 2 bases, with 10 bases between the two germline ends. The CDR3 is CASSIRQEQETQYF. The CDR3 coding sequence is TGTGCCAGTAGTATCCGACAGGAGCAAGAGACCCAGTACTTC.

V and J are TRBV9 and TRBJ2-3, with TRBD2 identical over 7 bases. CDR1 is SGDLS and CDR2 is YYNGEE in the germline V gene. This CDR3 has 14 amino acids. V dropped 0 bases and J dropped 13; count of bases not matched to a gene: 11. DNA of the CDR3: TGTGCCAGCAGCGTAGCTGGGGGGGGTGCCCGGGAGTATTTT. This gives the protein CASSVAGGGAREYF. The full variable domain, rest sourced from reference TRBV9 and TRBJ2-3, is DSGVTQTPKHLITATGQRVTLRCSPRSGDLSVYWYQQSLDQGLQFLIQYYNGEERAKGNILERFSAQQFPDLHSELNLSSLELGDSALYFCASSVAGGGAREYFGPGTRLTVL.

In its sample, this clone was seen a few times. CDR3 nucleotide sequence: TGCAGCGTTCAGGTAGGGGCCGAGAACACTGAAGCTTTCTTT. As protein: CSVQVGAENTEAFF. The genes are TRBV29-1 and TRBJ1-1, with D perhaps matching TRBD1 (5 bases). Germline values: CDR1 SQVTM, CDR2 ANQGSEA. This CDR3 is built from 14 residues. Trimming took 5 bases from V and 1 from J, leaving 14 bases between them.

This clone appeared a single time. This sequence joins TRBV11-2 and TRBJ2-3, with D perhaps matching TRBD2 (6 bases). Germline assignment: CDR1 SGHAT and CDR2 FQNNGV. V was trimmed by 5 bases and J by 1 base, leaving 16 bases between them. This CDR3 contains 16 residues. The CDR3 loop reads CASSPLDGGGTDTQYF. The CDR3 coding sequence is TGTGCCAGCAGCCCGCTTGATGGCGGGGGCACAGATACGCAGTATTTT.